One T cell receptor beta chain is described in this entry. The CDR3 consists of 14 residues. Germline V gene data show CDR1 as SGHTA and CDR2 as FQGNSA. V shed 3 bases and J shed 2 bases, with 11 bases lying between them. These data come from a study of shared clonotypes between healthy human individuals. Profiled with immunoSEQ multiplex PCR; TCRdb holds only in-frame clones, not every one. The repertoire holds a few million clones, just over 90% seen once, with over 0.12% in the top ten. The chain employs TRBV7-2 and TRBJ2-7; the D is unclear. Material for sequencing was naive CD4+ T cells sorted from blood. Sample subset: CD45RA+ positively selected. The origin of this receptor is a man aged 18 to 30 in good health. CDR3 amino acids: CASSFNGRAYEQYF. The CDR3 DNA sequence: TGTGCCAGCAGCTTCAATGGACGCGCCTACGAGCAGTACTTC.